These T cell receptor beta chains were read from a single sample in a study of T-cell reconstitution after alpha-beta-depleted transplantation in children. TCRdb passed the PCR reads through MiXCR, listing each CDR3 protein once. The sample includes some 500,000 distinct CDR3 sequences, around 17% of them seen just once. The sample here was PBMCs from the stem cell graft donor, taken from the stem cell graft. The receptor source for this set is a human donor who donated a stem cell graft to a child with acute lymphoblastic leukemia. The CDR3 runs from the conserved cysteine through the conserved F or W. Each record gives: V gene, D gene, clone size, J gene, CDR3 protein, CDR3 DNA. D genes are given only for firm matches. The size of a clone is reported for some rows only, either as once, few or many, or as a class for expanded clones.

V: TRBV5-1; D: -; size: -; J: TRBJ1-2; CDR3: CASSLEGPWNYGYTF; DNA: TGCGCCAGCAGCTTGGAGGGGCCTTGGAACTATGGCTACACCTTC
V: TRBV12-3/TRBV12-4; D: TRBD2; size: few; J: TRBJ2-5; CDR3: CASSLSGSGRAGTQYF; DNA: TGTGCCAGCAGTTTAAGTGGTAGCGGGAGGGCCGGGACCCAGTACTTC
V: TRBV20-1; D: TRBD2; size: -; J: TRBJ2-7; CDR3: CSATQAGPLYEQYF; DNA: TGCAGTGCTACTCAAGCGGGACCCCTCTACGAGCAGTACTTC
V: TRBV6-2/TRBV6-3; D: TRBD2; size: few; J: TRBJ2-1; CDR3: CASSPLAVSYNEQFF; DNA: TGTGCCAGCAGCCCACTAGCGGTCTCCTACAATGAGCAGTTCTTC
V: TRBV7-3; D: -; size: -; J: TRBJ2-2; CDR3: CASSHPQSGFGTGELFF; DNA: TGTGCCAGCAGCCACCCCCAATCAGGATTTGGGACCGGGGAGCTGTTTTTT
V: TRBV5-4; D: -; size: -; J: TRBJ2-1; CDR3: CASRPGGGNEQFF; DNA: TGTGCCAGCAGACCCGGAGGGGGCAATGAGCAGTTCTTC
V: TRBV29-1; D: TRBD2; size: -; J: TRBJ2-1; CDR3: CSVRGGGGNEQFF; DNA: TGCAGCGTTCGGGGAGGCGGGGGCAATGAGCAGTTCTTC
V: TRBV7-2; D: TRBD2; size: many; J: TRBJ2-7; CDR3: CASSLGLALYEQYF; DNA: TGTGCCAGCAGCTTAGGACTAGCCCTCTACGAGCAGTACTTC
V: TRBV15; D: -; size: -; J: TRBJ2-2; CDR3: CATSREGGGNTGELFF; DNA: TGTGCCACCAGCAGAGAGGGAGGAGGGAACACCGGGGAGCTGTTTTTT
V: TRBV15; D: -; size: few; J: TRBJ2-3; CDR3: CATSRALTDTQYF; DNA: TGTGCCACCAGCAGAGCTCTCACAGATACGCAGTATTTT
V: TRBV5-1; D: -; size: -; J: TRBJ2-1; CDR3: CASRLVYEQFF; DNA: TGCGCCAGCAGACTAGTCTATGAGCAGTTCTTC
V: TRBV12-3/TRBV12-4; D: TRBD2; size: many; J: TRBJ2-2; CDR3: CASSWEPGLAGGPPPGEQFF; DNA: TGTGCCAGCAGTTGGGAGCCGGGACTAGCGGGAGGGCCGCCGCCCGGGGAGCAGTTTTTT
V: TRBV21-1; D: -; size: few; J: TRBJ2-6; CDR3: CASSKGDRRGFFSGANVLTF; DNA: TGTGCCAGCAGCAAAGGGGACAGAAGGGGGTTCTTTTCTGGGGCCAACGTCCTGACTTTC
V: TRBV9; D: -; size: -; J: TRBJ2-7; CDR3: CASSVGVGLEQYF; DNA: TGTGCCAGCAGCGTAGGCGTAGGGTTAGAGCAGTACTTC
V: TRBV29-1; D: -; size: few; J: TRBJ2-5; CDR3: CSVEVVPDTQYF; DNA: TGCAGCGTTGAAGTAGTCCCGGATACCCAGTACTTC
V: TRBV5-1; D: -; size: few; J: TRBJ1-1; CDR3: CASSLYTGGTEAFF; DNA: TGCGCCAGCAGCTTGTACACCGGGGGCACTGAAGCTTTCTTT
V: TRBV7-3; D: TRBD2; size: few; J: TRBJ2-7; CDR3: CASSLTSSGRIYEQYF; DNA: TGTGCCAGCAGCTTAACGTCAAGCGGGAGAATCTACGAGCAGTACTTC
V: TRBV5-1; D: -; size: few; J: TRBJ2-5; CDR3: CASSLGRGPETQYF; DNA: TGCGCCAGCAGCTTGGGACGGGGACCGGAGACCCAGTACTTC
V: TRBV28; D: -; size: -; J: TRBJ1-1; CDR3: CASSLLGVRGTEAFF; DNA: TGTGCCAGCAGTTTACTAGGGGTGAGAGGAACTGAAGCTTTCTTT
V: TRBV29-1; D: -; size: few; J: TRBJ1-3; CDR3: CSAKPHSGNTIYF; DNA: TGCAGCGCCAAACCCCACTCTGGAAACACCATATATTTT
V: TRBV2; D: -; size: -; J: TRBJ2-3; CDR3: CASSERRQRGYTDTQYF; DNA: TGTGCCAGCAGTGAGAGGAGACAGAGGGGATATACAGATACGCAGTATTTT
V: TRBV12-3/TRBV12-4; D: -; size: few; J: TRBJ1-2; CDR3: CASSFTDSSLYGYTF; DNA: TGTGCCAGCAGTTTTACGGACAGCAGTCTCTATGGCTACACCTTC
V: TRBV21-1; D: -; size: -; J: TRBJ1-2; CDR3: CASSSTHYGYTF; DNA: TGTGCCAGCAGCAGCACGCATTATGGCTACACCTTC
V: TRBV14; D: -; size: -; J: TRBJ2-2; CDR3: CASSQVIAGELFF; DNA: TGTGCCAGCAGCCAAGTAATAGCGGGGGAGCTGTTTTTT
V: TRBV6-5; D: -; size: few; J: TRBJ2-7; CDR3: CASSYSGGWISYEQYF; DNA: TGTGCCAGCAGTTACTCCGGGGGTTGGATCTCCTACGAGCAGTACTTC
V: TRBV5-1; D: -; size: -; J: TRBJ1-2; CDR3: CASSLVGDPNYGYTF; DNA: TGCGCCAGCAGCTTGGTAGGAGATCCTAACTATGGCTACACCTTC
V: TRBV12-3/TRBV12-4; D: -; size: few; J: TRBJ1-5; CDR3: CASSSGLSQPQHF; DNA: TGTGCCAGCAGTAGTGGACTTTCGCAGCCCCAGCATTTT
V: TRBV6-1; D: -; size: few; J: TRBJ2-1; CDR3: CASSTQKQESGDEQFF; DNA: TGTGCCAGCAGTACCCAGAAACAGGAGAGTGGCGATGAGCAGTTCTTC
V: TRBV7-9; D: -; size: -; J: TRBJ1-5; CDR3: CASSFLGSGAFEQPQHF; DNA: TGTGCCAGCAGCTTTTTAGGATCGGGGGCCTTTGAGCAGCCCCAGCATTTT
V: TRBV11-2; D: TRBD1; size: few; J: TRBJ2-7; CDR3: CASSFDRDEQYF; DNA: TGTGCCAGCAGTTTCGACAGGGACGAGCAGTACTTC
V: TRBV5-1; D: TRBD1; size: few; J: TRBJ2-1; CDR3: CASSVDRAEDNEQFF; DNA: TGCGCCAGCAGCGTAGACAGGGCCGAGGACAATGAGCAGTTCTTC
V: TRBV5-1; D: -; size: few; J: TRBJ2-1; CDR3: CASSALRIGEQFF; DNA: TGCGCCAGCAGCGCACTAAGAATTGGCGAGCAGTTCTTC
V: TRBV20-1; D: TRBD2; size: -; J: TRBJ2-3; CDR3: CSASFRLAGADTQYF; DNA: TGCAGTGCTAGTTTCCGACTAGCGGGAGCAGATACGCAGTATTTT
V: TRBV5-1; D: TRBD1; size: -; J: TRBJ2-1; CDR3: CATLMDRGITYNEQFF; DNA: TGCGCCACCCTGATGGACAGGGGTATTACCTACAATGAGCAGTTCTTC
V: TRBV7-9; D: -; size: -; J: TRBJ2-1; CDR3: CASSLSPTASEQFF; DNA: TGTGCCAGCAGCTTATCCCCCACTGCGAGTGAGCAGTTCTTC
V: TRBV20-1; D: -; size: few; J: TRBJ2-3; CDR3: CSARDDGSGKADTQYF; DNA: TGCAGTGCTAGAGATGATGGTAGCGGTAAGGCAGATACGCAGTATTTT
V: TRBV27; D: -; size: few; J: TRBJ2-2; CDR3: CASSLRLGLETGELFF; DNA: TGTGCCAGCAGTTTGCGGTTGGGACTCGAGACCGGGGAGCTGTTTTTT
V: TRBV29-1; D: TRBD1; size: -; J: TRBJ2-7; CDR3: CSVEDPIGQGAYEQYF; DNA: TGCAGCGTTGAAGACCCTATTGGACAGGGGGCCTACGAGCAGTACTTC
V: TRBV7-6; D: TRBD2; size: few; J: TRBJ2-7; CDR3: CASSFERGSYEQYF; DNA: TGTGCCAGCAGCTTTGAGCGGGGCTCCTACGAGCAGTACTTC
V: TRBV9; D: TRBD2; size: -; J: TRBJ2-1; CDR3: CASSVWSGGPYEQFF; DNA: TGTGCCAGCAGCGTGTGGTCGGGAGGGCCGTATGAGCAGTTCTTC
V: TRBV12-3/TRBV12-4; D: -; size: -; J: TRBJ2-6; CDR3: CASSELAGANVLTF; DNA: TGTGCCAGCAGTGAATTGGCAGGGGCCAACGTCCTGACTTTC
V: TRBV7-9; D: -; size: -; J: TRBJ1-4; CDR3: CASSFSPAVREKLFF; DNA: TGTGCCAGCAGCTTTAGTCCGGCCGTAAGGGAAAAACTGTTTTTT
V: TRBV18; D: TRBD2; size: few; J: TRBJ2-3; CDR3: CASSPQREGGDTQYF; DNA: TGTGCCAGCTCACCCCAGCGGGAGGGCGGAGATACGCAGTATTTT
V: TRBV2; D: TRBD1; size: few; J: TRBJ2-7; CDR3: CASSGDRAPYEQYF; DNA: TGTGCCAGCAGTGGGGACAGGGCCCCCTACGAGCAGTACTTC
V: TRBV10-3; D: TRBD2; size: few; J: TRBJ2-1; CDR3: CAISDVLAGGPRFF; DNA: TGTGCCATCAGTGATGTACTAGCGGGAGGGCCCCGATTCTTC
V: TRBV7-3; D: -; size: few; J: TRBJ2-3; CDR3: CASTHSPTDTQYF; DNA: TGTGCCAGCACCCACTCCCCCACAGATACGCAGTATTTT
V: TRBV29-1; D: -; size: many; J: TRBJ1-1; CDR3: CSVGEGNTEAFF; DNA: TGCAGCGTTGGTGAAGGGAACACTGAAGCTTTCTTT
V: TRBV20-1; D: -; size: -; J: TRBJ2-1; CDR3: CSARPDWANNEQFF; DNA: TGCAGTGCTAGACCTGATTGGGCCAACAATGAGCAGTTCTTC